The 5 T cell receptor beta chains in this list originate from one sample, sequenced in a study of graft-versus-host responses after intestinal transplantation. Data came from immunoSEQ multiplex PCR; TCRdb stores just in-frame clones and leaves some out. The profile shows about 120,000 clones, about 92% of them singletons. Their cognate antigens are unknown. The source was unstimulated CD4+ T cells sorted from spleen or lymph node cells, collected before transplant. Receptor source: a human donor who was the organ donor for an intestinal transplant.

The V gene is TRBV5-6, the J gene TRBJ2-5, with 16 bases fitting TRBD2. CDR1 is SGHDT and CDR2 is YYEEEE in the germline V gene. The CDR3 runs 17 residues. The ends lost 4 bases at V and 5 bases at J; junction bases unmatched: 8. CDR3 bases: TGTGCCAGCAGCGCGGGACTAGCGGGAGGGCCGGGCGAGACCCAGTACTTC. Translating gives CASSAGLAGGPGETQYF.

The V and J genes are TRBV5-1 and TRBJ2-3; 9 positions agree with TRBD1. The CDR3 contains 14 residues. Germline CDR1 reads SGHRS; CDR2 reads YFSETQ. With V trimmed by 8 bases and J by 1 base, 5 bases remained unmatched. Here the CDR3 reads CARNNRGRTDTQYF. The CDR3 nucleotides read TGCGCCAGGAACAACAGGGGGCGCACAGATACGCAGTATTTT.

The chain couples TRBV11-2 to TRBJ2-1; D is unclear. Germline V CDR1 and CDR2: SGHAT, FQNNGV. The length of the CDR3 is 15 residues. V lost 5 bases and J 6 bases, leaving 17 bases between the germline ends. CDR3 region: CASSLDPPGANEQFF. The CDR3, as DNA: TGTGCCAGCAGCCTCGACCCCCCTGGAGCCAATGAGCAGTTCTTC.

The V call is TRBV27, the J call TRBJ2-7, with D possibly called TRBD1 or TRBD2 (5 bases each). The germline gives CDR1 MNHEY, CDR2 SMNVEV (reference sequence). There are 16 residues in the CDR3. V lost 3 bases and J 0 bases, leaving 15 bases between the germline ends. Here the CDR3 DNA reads TGTGCCAGCAGTTTGTTCGGGGCTTCTAGCTCCTACGAGCAGTACTTC. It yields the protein CASSLFGASSSYEQYF.

CDR3 sequence reads: CASSLGQALSGNTIYF. The CDR3 coding sequence is TGCGCCAGCAGCTTGGGGCAGGCTCTCTCTGGAAACACCATATATTTT. The rearrangement links TRBV5-1 to TRBJ1-3; no firm D call. Germline loops: CDR1 SGHRS, CDR2 YFSETQ. Between the trimmed V and J ends, which lost 0 bases and 0 bases, there was a span of 10 bases. CDR3 length: 16 residues.